This TCR beta chain was captured in a study of early T cells in non-severe SARS-CoV-2 infection. Turning to the study itself: Bulk RNA isolated from unsorted whole blood underwent sequencing; chains were not paired.

This CDR3 contains 15 residues. Trimming removed 6 bases at V and 6 bases at J, with 18 bases between. Comment on this clonotype: Its target is unknown.

General study findings and limits: Clonotype matching in VDJdb favored anti-spike CD8 responses and did not capture private and CD4 specificities.

Researchers tagged individual cDNA molecules with unique molecular identifiers. TCRdb processed the 5' RACE reads anew with MiXCR; each CDR3 protein has one entry. The sample lists some 64,000 distinct CDR3 sequences, under 15% occurring once. This rearrangement joins TRBV12-3 or TRBV12-4 to TRBJ2-4, with D perhaps matching TRBD1 (6 bases). What was sequenced was whole blood. The TCR originated in an adult who was a healthcare worker with PCR-confirmed SARS-CoV-2 infection or an uninfected control (not recorded which). CDR3 bases: TGTGCCAGCAGCCGAGGGGGTGAGGCTTTAAACATTCAGTACTTC. It codes for CASSRGGEALNIQYF.